The 12 T cell receptor beta chains below come from one sample, sequenced in a study of T-cell memory formation after mild COVID-19 (dated by TCRdb to the early 2020s). Libraries were constructed by 5' RACE. Instrument on record: Illumina NovaSeq 6000. The raw public reads went through TCRdb reprocessing: fastp at Q25, MiXCR clone calling, in-frame beta chains kept. Records with the same CDR3 protein are collapsed into one entry carrying the most frequent genes and DNA. For this sample the table gives 280,000 or so distinct CDR3 sequences, of which roughly 8.2% were detected only once. Of the sample, less than 25% is held by the ten largest clones. The sequencing input was PBMCs or a T cell subset sorted from them (not recorded which). All receptors derive from a man between 18 and 35 years old who had mild COVID-19 (a few samples of this study predate the infection). The sample titles of this study are shuffled in the database, so cell type and time point are left out; the donor was told from shared clones.

The table lists this clonotype with many counts. The rearrangement links TRBV6-2 or TRBV6-3 to TRBJ1-5; D is possibly TRBD1 (5 bases). This CDR3 comprises 11 residues. The V and J ends lost 6 bases and 7 bases respectively, with 7 bases between them. Germline loops: CDR1 MNHEY, CDR2 SVGEGT. The CDR3 DNA reads TGTGCCAGCAGCCAGGGACAGCCCCAGCATTTT. It specifies CASSQGQPQHF.

The V call is TRBV6-5, the J call TRBJ2-1; 9 nucleotides agree with TRBD2. CDR3 length: 16 amino acids. V lost 4 bases, J lost 3 bases, and 7 bases stayed unmatched. Germline CDR1 is MNHEY and CDR2 is SVGAGI. This CDR3 reads CASSSAASGDYNEQFF. CDR3 bases: TGTGCCAGCAGTTCGGCGGCTAGCGGGGACTACAATGAGCAGTTCTTC.

This clonotype has at least ten counts. This rearrangement joins TRBV6-2 or TRBV6-3 to TRBJ2-3; tentative D call: TRBD2 (5 bases). Germline V gene lookup returns CDR1 MNHEY and CDR2 SVGEGT. The CDR3 has 16 amino acids. V lost 5 bases to trimming and J lost 4 bases, with 19 bases between them. As DNA, the CDR3 is TGTGCCAGCAGTCCGGGGTTCGTGAGTCGATCAGATACGCAGTATTTT. Translating gives CASSPGFVSRSDTQYF.

The rearrangement links TRBV24-1 to TRBJ2-5; D is perhaps TRBD1 (6 bases). Germline assignment: CDR1 KGHDR and CDR2 SFDVKD. The V and J ends lost 9 bases and 1 base respectively, with 11 bases between them. The CDR3 totals 13 residues. The CDR3 loop reads CATRTASQETQYF. DNA of the CDR3: TGTGCCACCCGGACAGCCTCCCAAGAGACCCAGTACTTC.

This clonotype has just a few counts. The chain employs TRBV6-2 or TRBV6-3 and TRBJ1-5; the match to TRBD1 covers 8 bases. V was clipped by 6 bases and J by 5 bases; unmatched bases: 6. The CDR3 sequence is 14 residues long. Germline V lookup: CDR1 MNHEY, CDR2 SVGEGT. This chain's CDR3 is CASSSQGAYQPQHF. The CDR3 DNA reads as TGTGCCAGCAGCTCCCAGGGGGCTTATCAGCCCCAGCATTTT.

This clonotype has only a few counts. This chain links TRBV29-1 with TRBJ2-5; 7 bases line up with TRBD2. The CDR3 extends over 10 amino acids. The J segment lost 7 bases and the V segment lost 6 bases, leaving 2 bases of the junction unmatched. Germline values: CDR1 SQVTM, CDR2 ANQGSEA. CDR3 in amino acids: CSVGEGTQYF. The CDR3, as DNA: TGCAGCGTGGGGGAGGGGACCCAGTACTTC.

The V gene is TRBV21-1, the J gene TRBJ2-1; TRBD2 is the table's D call and was not checked against the DNA. TRBV21-1 is recorded as a pseudogene. CDR3 size: 14 residues. DNA for the CDR3: TGTGCCAGCAGCAAAGCTAGGATGCGGGGAAGGAAGTTCTTC. The encoded protein is CASSKARMRGRKFF.

The table lists this clonotype with a few counts. This chain connects TRBV29-1 to TRBJ2-7; 10 positions match TRBD1. J was trimmed by 5 bases and V by 7 bases; bases with no gene match: 8. The CDR3 spans 13 residues. The germline V gene encodes CDR1 SQVTM and CDR2 ANQGSEA. CDR3 residues: CSGGDRGTNEQYF. In nucleotides, the CDR3 is TGCAGCGGGGGGGACAGGGGTACCAACGAGCAGTACTTC.

V gene TRBV20-1 combines with J gene TRBJ2-7; no clear D gene. This CDR3 has 12 residues. V was clipped by 3 bases and J by 2 bases, with 8 bases between them. Germline V gene data show CDR1 as DFQATT and CDR2 as SNEGSKA (reference sequence). The CDR3 loop is CSARNSPYEQYF. In DNA, the CDR3 is TGCAGTGCTAGGAATAGTCCCTACGAGCAGTACTTC.

This clonotype was seen a handful of times. This chain uses TRBV5-1 with TRBJ1-2; 9 positions match TRBD1. Losses at the gene ends were 3 bases for V and 3 bases for J; bases not matched to a gene: 0. The CDR3 length is 13 residues. Germline V gene data show CDR1 as SGHRS and CDR2 as YFSETQ. The CDR3 protein is CASSWDRDYGYTF. In DNA, the CDR3 is TGCGCCAGCAGCTGGGACAGGGACTATGGCTACACCTTC.

A note on this clonotype: The limits of the CDR3 on the DNA are not certain, so only TCRdb's listed CDR3 is given. The chain uses TRBV7-2 and TRBJ1-2; TRBD1 is taken as the D call from the table, unchecked against the DNA. CDR1 SGHTA and CDR2 FQGNSA come from the germline V gene. The CDR3 is 16 amino acids in total, end residues counted. The CDR3 sequence: CASSLVATGSDRGLTF.

This chain joins TRBV20-1 and TRBJ2-1; the D gene is possibly TRBD2 (7 bases). Germline CDR1 and CDR2: DFQATT and SNEGSKA (reference sequence). The V end was cut by 1 base, the J end by 4 bases, with 20 bases between. There are 17 residues in the CDR3. The CDR3 spells CSARGRYRRGLYNEQFF. CDR3 DNA: TGCAGTGCTAGAGGGCGGTATCGCAGGGGACTATACAATGAGCAGTTCTTC.